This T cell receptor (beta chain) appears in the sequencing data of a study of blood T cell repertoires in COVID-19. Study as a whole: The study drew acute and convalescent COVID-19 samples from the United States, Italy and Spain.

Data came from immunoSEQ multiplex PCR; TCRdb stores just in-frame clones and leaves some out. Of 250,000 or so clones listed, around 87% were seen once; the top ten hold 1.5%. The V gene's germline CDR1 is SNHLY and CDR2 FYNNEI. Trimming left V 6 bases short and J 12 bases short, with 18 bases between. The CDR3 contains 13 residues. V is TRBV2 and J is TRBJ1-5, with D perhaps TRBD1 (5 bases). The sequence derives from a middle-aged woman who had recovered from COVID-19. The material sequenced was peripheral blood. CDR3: CASRGGGDSYQHF. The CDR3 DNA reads TGTGCCAGCAGGGGGGGTGGAGATAGTTACCAGCATTTT.